These 16 T cell receptor beta chains were sequenced from one sample in a study of breast tumors, draining lymph nodes, adjacent tissues. TCRdb used MiXCR to reprocess the multiplex PCR reads, holding one entry per CDR3 protein. The sample holds 83,000 or so distinct CDR3 sequences, roughly a fifth seen once. The lymph nodes were axillary draining lymph nodes from breast cancer patients. Material for sequencing was axillary lymph node tissue. These receptors came from a female donor with breast cancer. Some clones in this sample may be carry-over from other donors' samples.

This clonotype has a count of ten or more. The chain uses TRBV7-9 and TRBJ2-2, with 9 bases lining up with TRBD1. V lost 4 bases to trimming and J lost 4 bases; unmatched junction nucleotides: 4. The CDR3 contains 15 residues. Germline lookup yields CDR1 SEHNR and CDR2 FQNEAQ (reference sequence). The CDR3 bases are TGTGCCAGCAGCTCCGGGACAGGGCCCACCGGGGAGCTGTTTTTT. Protein sequence: CASSSGTGPTGELFF.

This clonotype was picked up many times. This rearrangement joins TRBV5-1 to TRBJ2-5; 11 bases are shared with TRBD2. The CDR3 spans 15 residues. Germline V gives CDR1 SGHRS, CDR2 YFSETQ. J lost 8 bases, V lost 4 bases, and 10 bases had no gene match. The CDR3 region has the DNA TGCGCCAGCAGCAAGGCCGGGACTAGCGGAGTTACCCAGTACTTC. Translation gives CASSKAGTSGVTQYF.

This clonotype showed up just a few times. The chain carries TRBV3-2 and TRBJ1-5; TRBD1 was called by the table and not checked on the DNA. TRBV3-2 corresponds to a pseudogene. The CDR3 totals 17 residues. DNA of the CDR3: TGTGCCAGCAGCCAAGAAGAGCACCCCTGGAGGAATCAGCCCCAGCATTTT. Translating gives CASSQEEHPWRNQPQHF.

At least ten counts were recorded for this clonotype. CDR3 in amino acids: CASSATGGAGGSFGYEQYF. Written as DNA, the CDR3 is TGTGCCAGCAGCGCGACAGGGGGCGCGGGCGGGAGTTTTGGTTACGAGCAGTACTTC. The chain recombines TRBV11-2 with TRBJ2-7; 10 bases fit TRBD1. The CDR3 length is 19 residues. The germline CDR1 and CDR2 sequences are SGHAT and FQNNGV. The V gene end was trimmed by 5 bases and the J gene end by 4 bases; junction bases not matched to a gene: 20.

The chain joins TRBV11-2 to TRBJ2-4, with D uncertain. The V and J ends lost 0 bases and 1 base respectively, with 7 bases between them. Germline CDR1 reads SGHAT; CDR2 reads FQNNGV. The CDR3 extends over 15 amino acids. CDR3 amino acids: CASSLEAAAKNIQYF. In DNA, the CDR3 is TGTGCCAGCAGCTTAGAGGCCGCCGCCAAAAACATTCAGTACTTC.

This clonotype has a count of ten or more. The rearrangement joins TRBV11-3 to TRBJ2-7; 8 bases align to TRBD2. Germline CDR1 is SGHNT and CDR2 is YENEEA. There are 15 residues in the CDR3. Trimming took 5 bases from V and 5 from J; bases not matched to a gene: 11. The CDR3 spells CASSPGSGSEDEQYF. The CDR3 DNA sequence: TGTGCCAGCAGCCCGGGAAGCGGGAGTGAGGACGAGCAGTACTTC.

Many counts were recorded for this clonotype. This sequence joins TRBV15 and TRBJ2-2; 11 bases are shared with TRBD1. Germline values: CDR1 LNHNV, CDR2 YYDKDF (reference sequence). There are 18 residues in the CDR3. The junction had 9 bases not matched to a gene; V was cut back by 0 bases and J by 6 bases. This chain's CDR3 is CATSRDAGTGGAAGELFF. The CDR3 region has the DNA TGTGCCACCAGCAGAGATGCCGGGACAGGGGGGGCGGCCGGGGAGCTGTTTTTT.

Ten or more counts support this clonotype. The junction does not match germline at one end; this may be a read error. V gene TRBV6-1 combines with J gene TRBJ2-7; TRBD2 is a possible D gene (6 bases). The V gene's germline CDR1 is MNHNS and CDR2 SASEGT. CDR3 length: 13 residues. The CDR3 sequence is CASREAGLYEQYF. CDR3 nucleotides: TGTGCCAGCAGAGAAGCGGGTCTCTACGAGCAGTACTTC.

This clonotype has a count of ten or more. J is TRBJ2-7 and V is TRBV7-8, with D hard to call. Trimming took off 2 bases at V and 4 bases at J, with 6 bases between the two ends. The germline V gene has CDR1 SGHVS and CDR2 FQNEAQ. The CDR3 extends over 12 amino acids. CDR3 nucleotides: TGTGCCAGCAGCTTATACCAGTACGAGCAGTACTTC. Protein: CASSLYQYEQYF.

This clonotype was counted at least ten times. Here the CDR3 reads CATTLGNEQFF. CDR3 sequence (DNA): TGTGCCACCACTCTGGGTAATGAGCAGTTCTTC. The rearrangement links TRBV19 to TRBJ2-1; no clear D. Germline V CDR1 and CDR2: LNHDA, SQIVND (reference sequence). The V end was cut by 10 bases, the J end by 7 bases, with 11 bases between. CDR3 length equals 11 residues.

Regarding this clonotype: A much more abundant neighbour one base away suggests this may be a read error. This rearrangement joins TRBV6-6 to TRBJ2-1, with a possible D match to TRBD1 (5 bases). This CDR3 has 15 residues. CDR1 and CDR2 from the germline V gene are MNHNY and SVGAGI (reference sequence). CDR3 sequence: CAGSLGLRSYNEQFF. In DNA form, the CDR3 reads TGTGCCGGCAGTCTGGGGCTGAGGTCCTACAATGAGCAGTTCTTC.

This clonotype was recorded at least ten times. The V gene is TRBV5-1, the J gene TRBJ1-5, with no clear D. Deletions cut 4 bases from V and 4 bases from J, with 9 bases between. This CDR3 is built from 13 residues. Germline loops: CDR1 SGHRS, CDR2 YFSETQ. CDR3 residues: CASSTDTNQPQHF. The CDR3 nucleotides read TGCGCCAGCAGCACCGACACTAATCAGCCCCAGCATTTT.

This clonotype was counted ten times or more. J is TRBJ1-6 and V is TRBV27, with no clear D. Germline values: CDR1 MNHEY, CDR2 SMNVEV (reference sequence). The CDR3 extends over 14 amino acids. The ends were cut back, 3 bases at V and 7 bases at J, with 10 bases in the middle. The CDR3, as DNA: TGTGCCAGCAGTTTGGAAGGAGGGAATTCACCCCTCCACTTT. Protein: CASSLEGGNSPLHF.

This clonotype was observed at least ten times. The chain couples TRBV7-8 to TRBJ2-1; 12 bases fit TRBD2. The trim removed 2 bases at V and 0 bases at J, leaving 8 bases unmatched. This CDR3 contains 19 residues. Germline CDR1 SGHVS, CDR2 FQNEAQ. The CDR3 loop reads CASSLRSLAGGPSYNEQFF. As DNA, the CDR3 is TGTGCCAGCAGCTTAAGATCGCTAGCGGGAGGGCCCTCCTACAATGAGCAGTTCTTC.

Details on this clonotype: At one boundary the junction diverges from the germline segment, which might be a read error. The rearrangement links TRBV4-3 to TRBJ2-3; the D gene is possibly TRBD2 (6 bases). This CDR3 contains 13 residues. Germline values: CDR1 LGHNA, CDR2 YSLEER. CDR3 region: CASSRTWRDTRYF. DNA of the CDR3: TGCGCCAGCAGCCGGACGTGGAGGGATACGCGGTATTTT.

Comments on this clonotype: A much larger clonotype is one base distant, so this may be a read error. CDR3 protein: CASSETGTSGSTDTQYF. The CDR3, as DNA: TGTGCCAGTAGTGAGACCGGGACTAGCGGGAGCACAGATACGCAGTATTTT. V usage is TRBV19 and J usage is TRBJ2-3; 12 bases are shared with TRBD2. CDR3 length equals 17 residues. V gave up 5 bases and J gave up 0 bases; unmatched junction bases: 6. Germline-derived CDR1 and CDR2 are LNHDA and SQIVND (reference sequence).